These 17 T cell receptor beta chains share one sample of origin, sequenced in a study of beta chain features in type 1 diabetes (dated 2018 in TCRdb). The library was built by means of the immunoSEQ multiplex PCR assay. The High Capacity cDNA Reverse Transcription Kit was used to reverse transcribe all of the isolated RNA, meaning that expressed TCRB transcripts were what got sequenced. TCRdb took over this immuneACCESS table, retaining in-frame rearrangements with V and J assigned. Such tables are incomplete; in checked studies, under half of the missing clones stem from an unresolved V gene, and the remainder is unexplained. The sample data list a few hundred thousand clones, and 10% to 15% of these were observed just once. Clones ranked in the top ten supply roughly 0.015% of the sample. What was sequenced was naive CD4+ T cells from blood. The cell subset or site label corresponds to: true naive CD4+ T cells. These receptors were taken from a man aged 18-30 years in good health.

This rearrangement joins TRBV7-2 to TRBJ2-3; TRBD2 matches at 14 bases. CDR3 length: 13 amino acids. Germline values: CDR1 SGHTA, CDR2 FQGNSA. V trimming: 7 bases; J trimming: 8 bases; junction bases outside the gene matches: 2. CDR3 residues: CASTGTSGGTQYF. CDR3 DNA: TGTGCCAGCACCGGGACTAGCGGGGGTACGCAGTATTTT. The whole variable domain, filled in from reference TRBV7-2 and TRBJ2-3, reads GAGVSQSPSNKVTEKGKDVELRCDPISGHTALYWYRQSLGQGLEFLIYFQGNSAPDKSGLPSDRFSAERTGGSVSTLTIQRTQQEDSAVYLCASTGTSGGTQYFGPGTRLTVL.

The chain uses TRBV28 and TRBJ2-1, with 9 bases fitting TRBD2. Germline V gene lookup returns CDR1 MDHEN and CDR2 SYDVKM. Germline trimming cut 10 bases from V and 7 bases from J; bases unmatched to any gene: 14. This CDR3 region has 15 residues. The CDR3: CATLPPGLARNEQFF. CDR3 DNA: TGTGCCACATTACCCCCGGGACTAGCCAGAAATGAGCAGTTCTTC. Drawing the rest from reference TRBV28 and TRBJ2-1, the complete variable domain is DVKVTQSSRYLVKRTGEKVFLECVQDMDHENMFWYRQDPGLGLRLIYFSYDVKMKEKGDIPEGYSVSREKKERFSLILESASTNQTSMYLCATLPPGLARNEQFFGPGTRLTVL.

This clone was found once. The chain joins TRBV6-4 to TRBJ1-2; perhaps TRBD1 as D (6 bases). Per the germline V gene, CDR1 is MRHNA and CDR2 is SNTAGT. The CDR3 runs 15 residues. The V end lost 3 bases, the J end lost 3 bases, and 14 bases lay between the germline ends. This CDR3 is CASSEVPGVDYGYTF. The CDR3 DNA is TGTGCCAGCAGTGAAGTGCCAGGGGTGGACTATGGCTACACCTTC.

The chain carries TRBV6-6 and TRBJ1-5; D may be TRBD1 (5 bases). Germline CDR1 is MNHNY and CDR2 is SVGAGI (reference sequence). This CDR3 is 12 amino acids long. Trimming cost V 6 bases and J 6 bases, with 9 bases left between them. CDR3 nucleotides: TGTGCCAGCAGCGCGGGGGGTCAGCCCCAGCATTTT. Amino acids: CASSAGGQPQHF.

This clone showed up just a few times. The chain joins TRBV29-1 to TRBJ2-1; the D gene is possibly TRBD1 (7 bases). Germline lookup yields CDR1 SQVTM and CDR2 ANQGSEA. Trimming took off 7 bases at V and 8 bases at J, with 21 bases between the two ends. The CDR3 consists of 14 residues. CDR3 sequence reads: CSARRQEGAHEQFF. The CDR3 DNA follows: TGCAGCGCCCGCCGTCAGGAGGGGGCTCATGAGCAGTTCTTC.

This clone was observed a few times. The CDR3 protein is CASSLGTTRSGANVLTF. CDR3 nucleotides: TGTGCCAGCAGCTTGGGGACAACCCGCTCTGGGGCCAACGTCCTGACTTTC. V is TRBV7-6 and J is TRBJ2-6; D is possibly TRBD1 (6 bases). Germline CDR1 is SGHVS and CDR2 is FNYEAQ. V was clipped by 3 bases and J by 0 bases, with 12 bases between them. The CDR3 is made up of 17 amino acids.

The rearrangement links TRBV6-5 to TRBJ2-3; the match to TRBD2 covers 7 bases. J gave up 0 bases and V 6 bases, and 6 bases lay outside the gene matches. Germline V lookup: CDR1 MNHEY, CDR2 SVGAGI. The CDR3 is 15 amino acids. The CDR3 region has the DNA TGTGCCAGCAGCCTAGCGGTCCCCAGCACAGATACGCAGTATTTT. It specifies CASSLAVPSTDTQYF.

The rearrangement joins TRBV5-1 to TRBJ1-4; tentatively, D is TRBD1 (5 bases). Germline V gene data show CDR1 as SGHRS and CDR2 as YFSETQ. Trimming removed 4 bases from V and 0 bases from J, with 19 bases in between. This CDR3 is built from 18 residues. The CDR3 sequence is CASSPGTDYPATNEKLFF. CDR3 DNA: TGCGCCAGCAGCCCCGGGACGGACTACCCAGCAACTAATGAAAAACTGTTTTTT.

The chain carries TRBV28 and TRBJ2-7; D not resolved. Germline V gives CDR1 MDHEN, CDR2 SYDVKM. V shed 4 bases and J shed 4 bases, with 11 bases lying between them. This CDR3 has 13 amino acids. The chain's CDR3 is CASSSTTYYEQYF. The CDR3 nucleotides read TGTGCCAGCAGTTCAACGACTTATTACGAGCAGTACTTC.

This clone was seen a few times. The chain uses TRBV2 and TRBJ2-5, with 7 bases identical to TRBD1. The CDR3 extends over 14 amino acids. V shed 5 bases, J shed 5 bases, and the junction held 8 bases outside the gene matches. Germline CDR1 and CDR2: SNHLY and FYNNEI. The CDR3 is CASSSGQVGETQYF. DNA of the CDR3: TGTGCCAGCAGTTCCGGACAGGTCGGGGAGACCCAGTACTTC.

This clone was found a few times. This sequence joins TRBV28 and TRBJ1-5; no firm D call. CDR3 length: 13 amino acids. Germline V lookup: CDR1 MDHEN, CDR2 SYDVKM. V was clipped by 6 bases and J by 3 bases, with 9 bases between them. CDR3 nucleotide sequence: TGTGCCAGCAGAGCCTATAACAATCAGCCCCAGCATTTT. Its translation is CASRAYNNQPQHF.

There are a few counts of this clone. The chain couples TRBV29-1 to TRBJ1-4; D unclear. CDR3 length: 12 residues. Trimming cost V 5 bases and J 5 bases, with 9 bases left between them. Germline-derived CDR1 and CDR2 are SQVTM and ANQGSEA. The CDR3 loop is CSVRGSNEKLFF. The CDR3, as DNA: TGCAGCGTTAGAGGGTCCAATGAAAAACTGTTTTTT.

The chain uses TRBV25-1 and TRBJ1-4; 7 bases match TRBD1. The ends lost 1 base at V and 8 bases at J; junction bases unmatched: 7. CDR3 size: 15 residues. Germline V CDR1 and CDR2: MGHDK, SYGVNS. CDR3 nucleotides: TGTGCCAGCAGTGAATTAGGGGGCAGCATGGAAAAACTGTTTTTT. This gives the protein CASSELGGSMEKLFF.

The gene calls are TRBV19 and TRBJ2-1, with 8 nucleotides matching TRBD2. The V gene end was trimmed by 8 bases and the J gene end by 0 bases; junction bases not matched to a gene: 3. The CDR3 loop spans 14 amino acids. Germline CDR1 reads LNHDA; CDR2 reads SQIVND (reference sequence). Here the CDR3 DNA reads TGTGCCAGTGAAAGCGGGAGCTCCTACAATGAGCAGTTCTTC. It yields the protein CASESGSSYNEQFF.

The chain is built from TRBV10-3 and TRBJ1-6; the match to TRBD1 covers 9 bases. The ends lost 4 bases at V and 10 bases at J; junction bases unmatched: 5. Germline CDR1 is ENHRY and CDR2 is SYGVKD. This CDR3 has 14 amino acids. CDR3 protein: CAISGQGGGSPLHF. The CDR3 DNA reads as TGTGCCATCAGTGGACAGGGGGGAGGATCACCCCTCCACTTT.

This rearrangement joins TRBV19 to TRBJ2-7; 7 nucleotides line up with TRBD1. This CDR3 has 12 amino acids. J was trimmed by 9 bases and V by 4 bases; bases with no gene match: 6. Germline V gene data show CDR1 as LNHDA and CDR2 as SQIVND (reference sequence). CDR3 sequence (DNA): TGTGCCAGTAGTACCCGACAGGGCGGGCAGTACTTC. It yields the protein CASSTRQGGQYF.

The CDR3 DNA sequence: TGTGCCAGCAGTCGTGGGGGGGGGAGAGAGGAAAAACTGTTTTTT. This sequence encodes CASSRGGGREEKLFF. The chain links TRBV6-5 to TRBJ1-4; perhaps TRBD1 as D (5 bases). The germline CDR1 and CDR2 sequences are MNHEY and SVGAGI. The CDR3 runs 15 residues. Between the trimmed V and J ends, which lost 5 bases and 8 bases, there was a span of 18 bases.